A single sample gave rise to the 23 T cell receptor beta chains below, sequenced in a study of T cell repertoires in cytomegalovirus infection. No antigen is known for these receptors. TCRdb itself ran the reads through MiXCR, one entry per CDR3 protein. The data hold under 150,000 distinct CDR3 sequences, with 30% observed a single time. The source was CD8+ T cells from cultured PBMCs, collected from culture after CMV antigen stimulation. All receptors come from a human donor in good health (CMV status not recorded). Some clones in this sample may be carry-over from other donors' samples.

The chain joins TRBV7-9 to TRBJ2-4; 7 bases are shared with TRBD1. Germline V gives CDR1 SEHNR, CDR2 FQNEAQ (reference sequence). This CDR3 region has 13 residues. The V gene end was trimmed by 2 bases and the J gene end by 7 bases; junction bases not matched to a gene: 2. CDR3 DNA sequence: TGTGCCAGCAGCTTAAAAGGGGGCAACATTCAGTACTTC. This codes for CASSLKGGNIQYF.

This clonotype has ten or more counts. This chain connects TRBV19 to TRBJ1-1; D unclear. Germline V gives CDR1 LNHDA, CDR2 SQIVND (reference sequence). The CDR3 is made up of 15 amino acids. The V gene lost 5 bases and the J gene lost 0 bases, with 13 bases spanning the gap. Here the CDR3 DNA reads TGTGCCAGTAGTGAGTCCGTGGTCCTGAACACTGAAGCTTTCTTT. Translating gives CASSESVVLNTEAFF.

V gene TRBV6-8 combines with J gene TRBJ2-5; 9 nucleotides agree with TRBD2. The CDR3 is 15 residues long. After removal of 0 bases from V and 3 bases from J, the junction contained 2 bases not matched to a gene. Per germline, CDR1 MNHGY and CDR2 SAAAGT. CDR3 region: CASSYSPSGEETQYF. The CDR3 region has the DNA TGTGCCAGCAGTTACTCGCCTAGCGGGGAAGAGACCCAGTACTTC.

The rearrangement uses TRBV12-3 or TRBV12-4 and TRBJ1-2, with unresolved D. Trimming took off 5 bases at V and 2 bases at J, with 12 bases between the two ends. This CDR3 has 14 amino acids. The CDR3 sequence is CASSPREENYGYTF. In DNA, the CDR3 is TGTGCCAGCAGTCCTCGGGAGGAGAACTATGGCTACACCTTC.

There are a few counts of this clonotype. The rearrangement links TRBV9 to TRBJ1-2; 9 bases are shared with TRBD1. After removal of 0 bases from V and 7 bases from J, the junction contained 10 bases not matched to a gene. This CDR3 contains 16 residues. Germline V gene lookup returns CDR1 SGDLS and CDR2 YYNGEE. The CDR3 DNA is TGTGCCAGCAGCGTAGCTTCGGGACAGGGCGAGAGTGGCTACACCTTC. It translates to CASSVASGQGESGYTF.

The J gene is TRBJ1-1, the V gene TRBV6-5; the D is unclear. V lost 2 bases and J lost 5, with 9 bases in between. The CDR3 runs to 13 residues. CDR1 MNHEY and CDR2 SVGAGI come from the germline V gene. The CDR3 protein is CASSYAAATEAFF. The CDR3 region has the DNA TGTGCCAGCAGTTACGCCGCGGCAACTGAAGCTTTCTTT.

The chain's CDR3 is CASSQEAGYTEAFF. CDR3 nucleotide sequence: TGCGCCAGCAGCCAAGAAGCCGGGTACACTGAAGCTTTCTTT. The V call is TRBV4-1, the J call TRBJ1-1; no definite D call. The CDR3 consists of 14 residues. V lost 0 bases and J 3 bases, leaving 8 bases between the germline ends. CDR1 and CDR2 (germline): MGHRA, YSYEKL.

The sample holds many counts of this clonotype. The V gene is TRBV2, the J gene TRBJ1-4; D may be TRBD1 (5 bases). Trimming pared 4 bases from V and 5 bases from J, leaving 17 bases between. Per germline, CDR1 SNHLY and CDR2 FYNNEI. The CDR3 has 16 residues. CDR3 residues: CASSAIGVGLNEKLFF. The CDR3 DNA reads TGTGCCAGCAGTGCTATAGGGGTCGGCCTGAATGAAAAACTGTTTTTT.

This clonotype was seen only a few times. The chain joins TRBV7-9 to TRBJ1-1; 9 bases line up with TRBD1. V trimming: 6 bases; J trimming: 6 bases; junction bases outside the gene matches: 17. The CDR3 sequence is 17 residues long. Germline CDR1 reads SEHNR; CDR2 reads FQNEAQ (reference sequence). The CDR3, as DNA: TGTGCCAGCAGATCAAGTACGGGACAGGGCTTTCACCCTGAAGCTTTCTTT. Amino acids: CASRSSTGQGFHPEAFF.

This clonotype turned up a few times. The rearrangement links TRBV7-6 to TRBJ2-3; either TRBD1 or TRBD2 may fit D (6 bases each). The CDR3 runs 15 residues. Trimming left V 0 bases short and J 5 bases short, with 12 bases between. Germline-derived CDR1 and CDR2 are SGHVS and FNYEAQ. CDR3 protein: CASSLAGGRGDTQYF. The CDR3 nucleotides are TGTGCCAGCAGCTTAGCCGGGGGCCGGGGAGATACGCAGTATTTT.

The table lists this clonotype with many counts. The V gene is TRBV7-2, the J gene TRBJ2-7; no clear D gene. The CDR3 length is 11 residues. CDR1 and CDR2 (germline): SGHTA, FQGNSA. V shed 5 bases and J shed 3 bases, with 5 bases lying between them. The CDR3 reads CASSGDYEQYF. In DNA form, the CDR3 reads TGTGCCAGCAGCGGGGACTACGAGCAGTACTTC.

The rearrangement links TRBV7-3 to TRBJ2-1; perhaps TRBD2 as D (6 bases). The CDR3 length is 14 residues. In germline, CDR1 is SGHTA, CDR2 FQGTGA. The V end lost 1 base, the J end lost 5 bases, and 9 bases lay between the germline ends. CDR3 amino acids: CASSLIAGNNEQFF. The CDR3 nucleotides are TGTGCCAGCAGCTTAATCGCGGGGAACAATGAGCAGTTCTTC.

This clonotype showed up just once. One end of the junction is discordant with germline, which a read error may explain. The gene calls are TRBV27 and TRBJ1-4; D remains unclear. Germline values: CDR1 MNHEY, CDR2 SMNVEV (reference sequence). The length of the CDR3 is 14 residues. The CDR3 DNA reads as TGTGCCAGCAGTAACCGGGCCGCTAATGAAAAACTGTGTTTT. Protein sequence: CASSNRAANEKLCF.

The rearrangement joins TRBV7-6 to TRBJ2-1; D may be TRBD1 (6 bases). The CDR3 extends over 18 amino acids. Trimming pared 4 bases from V and 3 bases from J, leaving 22 bases between. Germline assignment: CDR1 SGHVS and CDR2 FNYEAQ. The CDR3 region is CASSSTRGTDTHYNEQFF. Written as DNA, the CDR3 is TGTGCCAGCAGCTCCACTAGGGGGACGGACACTCACTACAATGAGCAGTTCTTC.

This rearrangement joins TRBV10-3 to TRBJ1-2; D is perhaps TRBD1 (6 bases). The CDR3 length is 21 residues. Germline V gene sequence: CDR1 ENHRY, CDR2 SYGVKD. V shed 4 bases and J shed 0 bases, with 30 bases lying between them. For the CDR3, the DNA is TGTGCCATCAGTGCCCCTGAACAGCCGGGGGCGGGGAACCCCCCTAACTATGGCTACACCTTC. Translated: CAISAPEQPGAGNPPNYGYTF.

J is TRBJ2-2 and V is TRBV6-5; D may be TRBD2 (5 bases). V lost 5 bases to trimming and J lost 1 base, with 20 bases between them. Germline V lookup: CDR1 MNHEY, CDR2 SVGAGI. This CDR3 has 18 amino acids. CDR3 loop: CASSSTSRVRGNTGELFF. CDR3 sequence (DNA): TGTGCCAGCAGTAGTACCTCTCGAGTTCGGGGGAACACCGGGGAGCTGTTTTTT.

The rearrangement links TRBV7-2 to TRBJ2-7; TRBD1 matches at 7 bases. The V and J ends lost 2 bases and 4 bases, in that order; junction bases with no gene match: 2. CDR1 is SGHTA, CDR2 FQGNSA, per germline. The CDR3 runs 13 residues. Written as DNA, the CDR3 is TGTGCCAGCAGCTTAACGACAGGGTACGAGCAGTACTTC. Residues: CASSLTTGYEQYF.

This clonotype has just a few counts. The CDR3 sequence: CASSFEQGQGLYGYTF. In DNA, the CDR3 is TGTGCCAGCAGCTTCGAACAGGGACAGGGGCTCTATGGCTACACCTTC. The rearrangement uses TRBV7-9 and TRBJ1-2; 10 bases match TRBD1. V dropped 3 bases and J dropped 4; count of bases not matched to a gene: 8. The CDR3 consists of 16 residues. Per the germline V gene, CDR1 is SEHNR and CDR2 is FQNEAQ (reference sequence).

This clonotype was recorded a few times. The V gene is TRBV28, the J gene TRBJ1-2; unclear D gene. CDR3 size: 12 residues. Trimming took 2 bases from V and 4 from J, leaving 5 bases between them. Germline CDR1 is MDHEN and CDR2 is SYDVKM. This CDR3 is CASSLVPYGYTF. CDR3 in DNA: TGTGCCAGCAGTTTAGTGCCCTATGGCTACACCTTC.

The J gene is TRBJ2-5, the V gene TRBV7-9; D is possibly TRBD1 (5 bases). Germline-derived CDR1 and CDR2 are SEHNR and FQNEAQ (reference sequence). Trimming pared 5 bases from V and 8 bases from J, leaving 15 bases between. This CDR3 comprises 13 residues. The CDR3 DNA reads as TGTGCCAGCAGCCTCCCCCAAGGGGCAACCCAGTACTTC. Translating it yields CASSLPQGATQYF.

This clonotype came up a few times. This chain uses TRBV12-3 or TRBV12-4 with TRBJ1-2; D is ambiguous. Trimming removed 6 bases at V and 6 bases at J, with 14 bases between. CDR3 length: 13 amino acids. This CDR3 reads CASSPAGSHGYTF. The CDR3 region has the DNA TGTGCCAGCAGCCCCGCGGGGAGTCATGGCTACACCTTC.

The table lists this clonotype with a few counts. The J gene is TRBJ2-1, the V gene TRBV4-1, with 8 bases that match TRBD2. Germline CDR1 reads MGHRA; CDR2 reads YSYEKL. The CDR3 length is 16 residues. V shed 0 bases, J shed 5 bases, and the junction held 6 bases outside the gene matches. The DNA of the CDR3 is TGCGCCAGCAGCCAAGATCGGGGGGGTTTCGACAATGAGCAGTTCTTC. Amino acids: CASSQDRGGFDNEQFF.

The chain has TRBV7-6 and TRBJ2-2; 8 positions match TRBD1. Unmatched junction bases numbered 9, after V lost 3 bases and J lost 6 bases. Looked up from germline, CDR1 is SGHVS and CDR2 is FNYEAQ. CDR3 length: 16 residues. CDR3 sequence reads: CASSLAGGEVAGELFF. CDR3 DNA sequence: TGTGCCAGCAGCTTGGCAGGGGGCGAGGTGGCCGGGGAGCTGTTTTTT.